This is a list of T cell receptor beta chains from one sample in a study of identifying expanded T cells in peripheral blood. Generated by immunoSEQ multiplex PCR, the TCRdb table keeps only in-frame clones and is missing some. The profile shows around 76,000 clones, roughly 90% of them singletons. The source material was blood. The receptors here all came from a person aged 18-70 years in good health. The CDR3 runs from the conserved cysteine through the conserved F or W. The D gene is left open where the match is weak. Clone size is shown for a subset of rows, as once, few, many or a class of expanded clone.

length | D | size | J | V | CDR3 | DNA
13 | . | . | TRBJ2-3 | TRBV12-5 | CASVSLSTDTQYF | TGTGCTAGTGTAAGCCTTAGCACAGATACGCAGTATTTT
14 | TRBD1 | . | TRBJ2-7 | TRBV29-1 | CSVGSGTGVYEQYF | TGCAGCGTTGGCTCCGGGACAGGAGTGTACGAGCAGTACTTC
14 | . | . | TRBJ2-5 | TRBV6-6 | CASSYPMAQETQYF | TGTGCCAGCAGTTACCCCATGGCCCAAGAGACCCAGTACTTC
14 | . | . | TRBJ2-7 | TRBV25-1 | CASRARGAFREQYF | TGTGCCAGCAGGGCCCGGGGGGCGTTTCGCGAGCAGTACTTC
18 | TRBD2 | . | TRBJ2-6 | TRBV7-9 | CASSLEIGAGTGANVLTF | TGTGCCAGCAGCTTAGAGATCGGAGCGGGAACCGGGGCCAACGTCCTGACTTTC
14 | . | . | TRBJ2-7 | TRBV15 | CATSRVDRAYEQYF | TGTGCCACCAGCAGAGTTGACAGAGCCTACGAGCAGTACTTC
13 | . | . | TRBJ1-1 | TRBV10-3 | CAISAGRGAEAFF | TGTGCCATCAGCGCCGGACGTGGGGCCGAAGCTTTCTTT
12 | . | once | TRBJ1-5 | TRBV28 | CASSWVQQPQHF | TGTGCCAGCAGTTGGGTACAGCAGCCCCAGCATTTT
16 | . | . | TRBJ2-2 | TRBV18 | CASSQRGRPETGELFF | TGTGCCAGCTCACAACGGGGACGGCCAGAGACCGGGGAGCTGTTTTTT
16 | TRBD1 | . | TRBJ2-2 | TRBV27 | CASSLWQGVLTGELFF | TGTGCCAGCAGTTTATGGCAGGGGGTTCTCACCGGGGAGCTGTTTTTT
16 | TRBD1 | . | TRBJ1-3 | TRBV12-5 | CASGGQTGFSGNTIYF | TGTGCTAGTGGGGGACAGACAGGGTTCTCTGGAAACACCATATATTTT
12 | . | . | TRBJ2-5 | TRBV11-1 | CASSLLGGAQYF | TGTGCCAGCAGCTTATTGGGGGGAGCCCAGTACTTC
18 | . | . | TRBJ1-2 | TRBV5-8 | CASSLAELSPGTNYGYTF | TGTGCCAGCAGCTTGGCCGAGTTATCCCCCGGGACTAACTATGGCTACACCTTC
15 | . | . | TRBJ1-4 | TRBV6-5 | CASRRGGSTNEKLFF | TGTGCCAGCAGACGGGGGGGGTCAACTAATGAAAAACTGTTTTTT
17 | . | . | TRBJ2-3 | TRBV19 | CASSHRPGLSSTDTQYF | TGTGCCAGTAGTCACCGTCCGGGACTGTCGAGCACAGATACGCAGTATTTT
13 | . | . | TRBJ1-2 | TRBV19 | CATRGPRLGGYTF | TGTGCCACCCGGGGCCCTAGGTTGGGGGGCTACACCTTC